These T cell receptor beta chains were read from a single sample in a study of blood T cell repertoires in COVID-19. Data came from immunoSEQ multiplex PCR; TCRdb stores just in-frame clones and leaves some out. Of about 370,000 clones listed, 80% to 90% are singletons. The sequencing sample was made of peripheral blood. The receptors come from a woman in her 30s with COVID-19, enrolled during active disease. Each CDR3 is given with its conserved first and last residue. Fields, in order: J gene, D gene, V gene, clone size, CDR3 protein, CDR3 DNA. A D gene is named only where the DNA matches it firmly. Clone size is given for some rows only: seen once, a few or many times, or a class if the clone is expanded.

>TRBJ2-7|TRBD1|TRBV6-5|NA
CASRRGPLHSYEQYF
TGTGCCAGCAGGAGGGGGCCCCTACACTCCTACGAGCAGTACTTC
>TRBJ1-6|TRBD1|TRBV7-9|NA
CASTLTDRGQSPLHF
TGTGCCAGCACGTTGACGGACAGGGGGCAATCACCCCTCCACTTT
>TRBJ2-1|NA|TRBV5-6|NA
CASSLPHFLGQGADEQFF
TGTGCCAGCAGCCTCCCGCATTTTTTAGGGCAGGGTGCAGATGAGCAGTTCTTC
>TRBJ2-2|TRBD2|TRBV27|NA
CASSLQGLGANTGELFF
TGTGCCAGCAGTTTACAGGGACTAGGCGCGAACACCGGGGAGCTGTTTTTT
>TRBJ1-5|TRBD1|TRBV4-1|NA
CASSPRQGASNQPQHF
TGCGCCAGCAGCCCCCGACAGGGGGCAAGCAATCAGCCCCAGCATTTT
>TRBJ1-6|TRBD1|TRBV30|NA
CAWHRGNSPLHF
TGTGCCTGGCACAGGGGAAATTCACCCCTCCACTTT
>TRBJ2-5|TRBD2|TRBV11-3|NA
CASSLRTSGSGETQYF
TGTGCCAGCAGCCTCCGGACTAGCGGGAGTGGAGAGACCCAGTACTTC
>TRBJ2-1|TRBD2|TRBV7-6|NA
CASSRTSGAYNEQFF
TGTGCCAGCAGCAGAACTAGCGGAGCATACAATGAGCAGTTCTTC
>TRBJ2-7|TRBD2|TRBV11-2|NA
CASSLSGTLLRNEQYF
TGTGCCAGCAGTTTAAGCGGGACTCTCCTTAGGAACGAGCAGTACTTC
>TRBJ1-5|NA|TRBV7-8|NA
CATHERQTNQPQHF
TGTGCCACGCATGAAAGGCAGACAAATCAGCCCCAGCATTTT
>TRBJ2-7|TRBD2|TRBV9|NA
CASSSRAGLFYEQYF
TGTGCCAGCAGCTCACGAGCGGGACTCTTCTACGAGCAGTACTTC
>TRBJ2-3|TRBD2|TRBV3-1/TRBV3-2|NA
CASSQEGGTDTQYF
TGTGCCAGCAGCCAAGAGGGGGGGACAGATACGCAGTATTTT
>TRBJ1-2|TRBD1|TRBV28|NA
CASITDRAGYTF
TGTGCCAGCATCACGGACAGGGCGGGCTACACCTTC
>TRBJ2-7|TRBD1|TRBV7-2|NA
CASSFQGAPSEQYF
TGTGCCAGCAGCTTCCAGGGGGCGCCGAGCGAGCAGTACTTC
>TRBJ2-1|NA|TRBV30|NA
CAWSDRSSYNEQFF
TGTGCCTGGAGTGATAGGAGCTCCTACAATGAGCAGTTCTTC
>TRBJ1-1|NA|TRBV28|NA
CASSPQGSLNTEAFF
TGTGCCAGCAGTCCTCAGGGATCCCTGAACACTGAAGCTTTCTTT
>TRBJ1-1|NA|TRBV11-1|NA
CASSSTPGHSNTEAFF
TGTGCCAGCAGCTCCACCCCGGGACACTCGAACACTGAAGCTTTCTTT
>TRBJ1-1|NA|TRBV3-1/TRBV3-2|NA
CASSSYTEAFF
TGTGCCAGCAGTTCCTACACTGAAGCTTTCTTT
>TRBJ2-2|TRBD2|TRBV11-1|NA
CASSLLTSGTGELFF
TGTGCCAGCAGCCTACTGACTAGCGGGACCGGGGAGCTGTTTTTT
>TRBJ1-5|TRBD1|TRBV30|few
CAWSPAGGLDQPQHF
TGTGCCTGGAGTCCCGCAGGGGGCTTGGATCAGCCCCAGCATTTT
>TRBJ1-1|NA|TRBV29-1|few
CSVNVGGRGTEAFF
TGCAGCGTTAATGTCGGCGGAAGGGGCACTGAAGCTTTCTTT
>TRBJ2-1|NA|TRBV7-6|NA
CASSLGLFVPYNEQFF
TGTGCCAGCAGCTTAGGCCTATTCGTCCCCTACAATGAGCAGTTCTTC
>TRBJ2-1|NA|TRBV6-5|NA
CASSYSSNLYNEQFF
TGTGCCAGCAGTTACTCTTCTAACCTATACAATGAGCAGTTCTTC
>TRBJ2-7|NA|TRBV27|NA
CASSLAQTYEQYF
TGTGCCAGCAGTTTAGCGCAAACCTACGAGCAGTACTTC
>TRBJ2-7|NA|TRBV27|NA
CASSSSIGQISYEQYF
TGTGCCAGCAGTTCGTCTATTGGGCAGATCTCCTACGAGCAGTACTTC
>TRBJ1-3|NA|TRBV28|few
CASSFSGFNTIYF
TGTGCCAGCAGTTTTAGCGGTTTCAACACCATATATTTT
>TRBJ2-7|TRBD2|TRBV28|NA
CASTQVTGGGLAGGPYEQYF
TGTGCCAGCACTCAGGTGACAGGGGGCGGACTAGCGGGAGGGCCTTACGAGCAGTACTTC
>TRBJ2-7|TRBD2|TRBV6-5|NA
CASSRGLAGYEQYF
TGTGCCAGCAGCCGAGGACTAGCGGGTTACGAGCAGTACTTC
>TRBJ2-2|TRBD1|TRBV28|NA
CASSLSFQLDDRENTGELFF
TGTGCCAGCAGTTTATCCTTCCAACTCGACGACAGGGAGAACACCGGGGAGCTGTTTTTT
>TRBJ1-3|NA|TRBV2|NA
CASSGTAGNTIYF
TGTGCCAGCAGTGGGACAGCTGGAAACACCATATATTTT
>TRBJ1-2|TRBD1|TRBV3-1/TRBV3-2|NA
CASSRPGGNYGYTF
TGTGCCAGCAGCCGTCCAGGGGGGAACTATGGCTACACCTTC
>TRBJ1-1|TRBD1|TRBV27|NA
CASSLSGQGAGEAFF
TGTGCCAGCAGTTTATCGGGGCAGGGGGCGGGGGAAGCTTTCTTT
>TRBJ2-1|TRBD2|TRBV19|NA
CASSNLAGSSYNEQFF
TGTGCCAGTAGTAATCTAGCGGGAAGCTCCTACAATGAGCAGTTCTTC
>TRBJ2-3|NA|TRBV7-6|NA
CASSLRRDRSIPDTQYF
TGTGCCAGCAGCTTAAGGCGGGACAGATCCATTCCAGATACGCAGTATTTT
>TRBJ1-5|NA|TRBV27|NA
CASSLRQTNQPQHF
TGTGCCAGCAGTTTAAGACAGACAAATCAGCCCCAGCATTTT
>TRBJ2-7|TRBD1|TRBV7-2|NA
CASSLVRTGGNEQYF
TGTGCCAGCAGCTTAGTACGGACAGGGGGCAACGAGCAGTACTTC
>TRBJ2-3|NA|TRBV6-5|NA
CASSTGAGVTDTQYF
TGTGCCAGCAGTACGGGGGCGGGAGTCACAGATACGCAGTATTTT
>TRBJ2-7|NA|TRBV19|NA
CASSMHEGAYEQYF
TGTGCCAGTAGTATGCACGAGGGGGCCTACGAGCAGTACTTC
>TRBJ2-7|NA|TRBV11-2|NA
CASSPNREAGVSHTYEQYF
TGTGCCAGCAGCCCCAACAGGGAGGCGGGGGTTAGCCACACGTACGAGCAGTACTTC
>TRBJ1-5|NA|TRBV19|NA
CASRRTVDSNQPQHF
TGTGCCAGTAGACGGACAGTTGATAGCAATCAGCCCCAGCATTTT
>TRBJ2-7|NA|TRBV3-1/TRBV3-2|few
CASSLTVYEQYF
TGTGCCAGCAGCCTGACAGTCTACGAGCAGTACTTC
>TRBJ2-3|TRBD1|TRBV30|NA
CAWSRQGADTQYF
TGTGCCTGGAGTCGGCAGGGGGCAGATACGCAGTATTTT
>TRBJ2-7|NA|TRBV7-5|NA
CVRSLELAGYEQYF
TGTGTCAGAAGCTTAGAACTAGCAGGTTACGAGCAGTACTTC
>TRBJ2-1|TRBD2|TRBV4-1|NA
CASSQHSGSYNEQFF
TGCGCCAGCAGCCAACACAGCGGGAGTTACAATGAGCAGTTCTTC
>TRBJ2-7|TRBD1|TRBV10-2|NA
CASRDPGQGVPYEQYF
TGCGCCAGTCGTGATCCGGGACAGGGGGTACCCTACGAGCAGTACTTC